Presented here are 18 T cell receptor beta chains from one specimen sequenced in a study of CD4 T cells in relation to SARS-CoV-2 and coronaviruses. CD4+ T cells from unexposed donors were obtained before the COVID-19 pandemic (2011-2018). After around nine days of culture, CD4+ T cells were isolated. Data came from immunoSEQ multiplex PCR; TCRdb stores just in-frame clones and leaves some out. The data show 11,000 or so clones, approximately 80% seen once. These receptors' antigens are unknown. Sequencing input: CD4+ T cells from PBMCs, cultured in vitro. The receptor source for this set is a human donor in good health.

The CDR3 is CASRRGPLGAQYF. CDR3 DNA: TGTGCCAGCAGGAGAGGGCCCCTAGGGGCCCAGTACTTC. The chain joins TRBV6-5 to TRBJ2-5; the D gene could be TRBD1 or TRBD2 (5 bases each). The CDR3 is 13 amino acids. Germline-derived CDR1 and CDR2 are MNHEY and SVGAGI. The germline V and J ends were trimmed by 6 bases and 9 bases, with 17 bases remaining between them.

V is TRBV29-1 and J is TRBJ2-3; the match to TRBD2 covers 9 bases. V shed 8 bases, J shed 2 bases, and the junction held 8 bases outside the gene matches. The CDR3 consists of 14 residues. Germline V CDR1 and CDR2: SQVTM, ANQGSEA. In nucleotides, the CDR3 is TGCAGCTCCCTAGCGGGAACTTTCACAGATACGCAGTATTTT. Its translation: CSSLAGTFTDTQYF.

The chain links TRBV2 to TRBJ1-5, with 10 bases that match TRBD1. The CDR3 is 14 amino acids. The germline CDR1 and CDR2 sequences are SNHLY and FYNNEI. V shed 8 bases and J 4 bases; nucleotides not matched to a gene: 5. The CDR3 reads CASEGDRGNQPQHF. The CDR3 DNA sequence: TGTGCCAGCGAAGGGGACAGGGGTAATCAGCCCCAGCATTTT.

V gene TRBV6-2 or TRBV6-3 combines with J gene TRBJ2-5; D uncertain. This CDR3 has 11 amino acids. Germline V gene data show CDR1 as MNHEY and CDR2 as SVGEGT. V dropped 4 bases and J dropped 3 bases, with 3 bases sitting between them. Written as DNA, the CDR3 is TGTGCCAGCAGTTTGAAAGAGACCCAGTACTTC. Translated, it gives CASSLKETQYF.

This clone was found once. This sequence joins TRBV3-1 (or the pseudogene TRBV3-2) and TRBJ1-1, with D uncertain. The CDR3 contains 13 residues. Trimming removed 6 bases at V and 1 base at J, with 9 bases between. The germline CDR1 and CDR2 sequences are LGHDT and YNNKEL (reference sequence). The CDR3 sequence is CASSRVGNTEAFF. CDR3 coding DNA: TGTGCCAGCAGTCGGGTGGGGAACACTGAAGCTTTCTTT.

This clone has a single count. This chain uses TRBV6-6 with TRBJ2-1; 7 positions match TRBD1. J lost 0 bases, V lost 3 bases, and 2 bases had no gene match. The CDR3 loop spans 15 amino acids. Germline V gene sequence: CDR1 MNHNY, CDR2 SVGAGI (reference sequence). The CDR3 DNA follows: TGTGCCAGCAGTTATGACAGGGTCTCCTACAATGAGCAGTTCTTC. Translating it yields CASSYDRVSYNEQFF.

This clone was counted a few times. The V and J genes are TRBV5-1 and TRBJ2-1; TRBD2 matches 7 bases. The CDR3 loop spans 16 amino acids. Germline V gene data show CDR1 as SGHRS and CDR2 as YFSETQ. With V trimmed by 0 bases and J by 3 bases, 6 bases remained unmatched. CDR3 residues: CASSLGLREDYNEQFF. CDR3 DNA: TGCGCCAGCAGCTTGGGGCTCCGGGAGGACTACAATGAGCAGTTCTTC.

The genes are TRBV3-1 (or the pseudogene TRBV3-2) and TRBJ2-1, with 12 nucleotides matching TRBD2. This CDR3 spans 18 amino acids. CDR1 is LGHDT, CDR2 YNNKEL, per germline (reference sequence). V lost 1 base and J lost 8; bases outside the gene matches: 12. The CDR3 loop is CASSQGKITSGRFDEQFF. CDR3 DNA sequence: TGTGCCAGCAGCCAAGGGAAGATTACTAGCGGGAGGTTCGATGAGCAGTTCTTC.

Written as DNA, the CDR3 is TGTGCCAGCAGCGCCGACGGGCAGCCCGAACGCAAGGCTTTCTTT. Translated, it gives CASSADGQPERKAFF. The chain has TRBV9 and TRBJ1-1; no firm D call. This CDR3 spans 15 amino acids. Trimming removed 3 bases from V and 11 bases from J, with 23 bases in between. CDR1 is SGDLS, CDR2 YYNGEE, per germline.

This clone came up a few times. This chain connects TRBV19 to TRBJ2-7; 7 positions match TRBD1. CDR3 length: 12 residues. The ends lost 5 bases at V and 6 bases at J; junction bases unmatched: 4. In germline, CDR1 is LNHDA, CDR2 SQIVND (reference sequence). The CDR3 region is CASSSRQGEQYF. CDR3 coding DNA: TGTGCCAGTAGTTCGAGACAGGGCGAGCAGTACTTC.

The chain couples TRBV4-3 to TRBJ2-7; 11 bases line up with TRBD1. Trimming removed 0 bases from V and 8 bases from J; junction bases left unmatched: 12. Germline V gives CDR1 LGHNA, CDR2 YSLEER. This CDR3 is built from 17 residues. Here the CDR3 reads CASSQEVVGQGDLKQYF. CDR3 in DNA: TGCGCCAGCAGCCAAGAAGTAGTGGGACAGGGGGATTTGAAGCAGTACTTC.

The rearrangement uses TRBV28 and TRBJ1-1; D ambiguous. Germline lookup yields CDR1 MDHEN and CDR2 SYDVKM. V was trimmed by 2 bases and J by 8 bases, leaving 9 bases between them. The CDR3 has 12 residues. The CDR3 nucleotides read TGTGCCAGCAGTTTAAATCGGGCAGAAGCTTTCTTT. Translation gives CASSLNRAEAFF.

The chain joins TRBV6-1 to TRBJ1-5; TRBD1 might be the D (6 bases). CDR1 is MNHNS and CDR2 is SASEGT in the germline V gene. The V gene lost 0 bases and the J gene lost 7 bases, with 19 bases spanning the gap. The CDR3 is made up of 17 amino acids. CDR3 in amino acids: CASSEAGGLGGLQPQHF. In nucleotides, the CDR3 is TGTGCCAGCAGTGAAGCGGGGGGCCTCGGTGGTTTACAGCCCCAGCATTTT.

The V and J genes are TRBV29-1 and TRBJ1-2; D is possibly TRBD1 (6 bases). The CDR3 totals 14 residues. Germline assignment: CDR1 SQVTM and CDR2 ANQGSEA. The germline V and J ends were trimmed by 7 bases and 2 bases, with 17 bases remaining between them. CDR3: CSAAPQGNNYGYTF. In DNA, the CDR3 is TGCAGCGCCGCCCCACAGGGAAACAACTATGGCTACACCTTC. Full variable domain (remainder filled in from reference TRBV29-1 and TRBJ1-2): SAVISQKPSRDICQRGTSLTIQCQVDSQVTMMFWYRQQPGQSLTLIATANQGSEATYESGFVIDKFPISRPNLTFSTLTVSNMSPEDSSIYLCSAAPQGNNYGYTFGSGTRLTVV.

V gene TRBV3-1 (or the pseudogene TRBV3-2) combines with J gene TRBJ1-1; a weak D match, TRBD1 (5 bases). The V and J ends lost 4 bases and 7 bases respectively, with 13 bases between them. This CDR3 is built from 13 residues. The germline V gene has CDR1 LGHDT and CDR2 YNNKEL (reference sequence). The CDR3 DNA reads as TGTGCCAGCAGCCTGAGGGGCCAAGATGAAGCTTTCTTT. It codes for CASSLRGQDEAFF.

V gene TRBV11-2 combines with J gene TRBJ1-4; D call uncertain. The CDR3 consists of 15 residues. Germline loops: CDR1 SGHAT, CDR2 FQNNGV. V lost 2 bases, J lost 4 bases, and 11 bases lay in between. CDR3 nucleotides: TGTGCCAGCAGCTTAAATGTATTTTTTAATGAAAAACTGTTTTTT. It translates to CASSLNVFFNEKLFF.

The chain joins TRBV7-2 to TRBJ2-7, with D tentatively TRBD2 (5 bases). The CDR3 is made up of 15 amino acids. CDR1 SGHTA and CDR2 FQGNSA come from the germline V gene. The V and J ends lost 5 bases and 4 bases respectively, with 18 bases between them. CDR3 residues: CASSQEGSWRYEQYF. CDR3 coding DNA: TGTGCCAGCAGCCAAGAGGGTAGTTGGCGGTACGAGCAGTACTTC.

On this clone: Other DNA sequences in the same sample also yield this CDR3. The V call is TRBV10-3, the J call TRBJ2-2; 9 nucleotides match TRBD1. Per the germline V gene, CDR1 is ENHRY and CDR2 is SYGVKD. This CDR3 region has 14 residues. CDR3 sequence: CAVDGDRATGELFF. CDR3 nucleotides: TGTGCTGTCGACGGGGACAGGGCAACCGGGGAGCTGTTTTTT.